This T cell receptor (beta chain) was retrieved from a study of shared clonotypes between healthy human individuals. Germline lookup yields CDR1 MDHEN and CDR2 SYDVKM. This CDR3 has 16 residues. With 3 bases removed from V and 2 bases from J, the gap between germline ends came to 13 bases. A CD45RA-negative memory subset and a CD45RA+ naive subset were separated from the CD4+ cells. About this clone itself: Its target is not known.

The data were produced by immunoSEQ multiplex PCR, yet TCRdb's version contains in-frame clones alone and is incomplete. The table includes around 550,000 clones, about 96% detected once. The study's findings and limits: Rarefaction demonstrated incomplete sorted-subset sequencing despite large depth.

The sequenced material came from naive CD4+ T cells sorted from blood. This sample's subset: CD45RA+ positively selected. V usage is TRBV28 and J usage is TRBJ2-2; the D gene is possibly TRBD2 (5 bases). The origin of this receptor is a woman aged 25 to 39 in good health. The CDR3 nucleotides are TGTGCCAGCAGTTTTAATCTGGCGGGCAACACCGGGGAGCTGTTTTTT. Its protein product is CASSFNLAGNTGELFF.